This T cell receptor beta chain was observed in a study of patients and donors after allogeneic stem cell transplantation. After removal of 8 bases from V and 3 bases from J, the junction contained 14 bases not matched to a gene. The CDR3 consists of 16 residues. Germline V gives CDR1 KGHDR, CDR2 SFDVKD. TCRdb called the RT-PCR reads again in MiXCR, with one record for every CDR3 protein. The sample records about 960,000 distinct CDR3 sequences, roughly 18% being singletons. Sequenced material: blood, either unsorted or a sorted T cell fraction (not recorded which). This TCR was recovered from a human donor who was either an allogeneic HSCT recipient or a stem cell or donor lymphocyte infusion donor (not recorded which). It is not recorded whose cells these are; they may come from a transplant donor. The genes are TRBV24-1 and TRBJ1-2; 7 bases are shared with TRBD1. The CDR3 nucleotides read TGTGCCACCAAATTTGGGGGCAGGGGGTTGGACTATGGCTACACCTTC. It codes for CATKFGGRGLDYGYTF.